The T cell receptor (beta chain) under discussion was sequenced for a study of CD8 T cells in Susac syndrome. Study conclusions and caveats: Susac CD8+ cells expanded clonally the most in TEMRA cells and in active patients.

Sequencing of TCR beta was undertaken in CD8+ and CD4+ T cells derived from blood. Notes on this clonotype: Its antigen is not identified.

With random hexamers, reverse transcription was performed on about 0.5 to 1 ug of RNA. TCR beta CDR3 was amplified by immunoSEQ multiplex PCR. This amplification extended across 54 Vbeta and 13 Jbeta segments. Each CDR3 protein gets one entry after TCRdb re-called the immunoSEQ multiplex PCR reads with MiXCR. The table records more than 95,000 distinct CDR3 sequences, around 96% of them present only once. This receptor was identified in a human donor with Susac syndrome. The sample consisted of CD8+ T cells from PBMCs.

The DNA of the CDR3 is TGTGCCAGCAGTCTCGGGACAGGGGCGCTCACTGAAGCTTTCTTT. It codes for CASSLGTGALTEAFF. The chain combines TRBV27 with TRBJ1-1, with TRBD1 matching 10 bases. V lost 5 bases to trimming and J lost 4 bases; unmatched junction nucleotides: 7. Germline CDR1 MNHEY, CDR2 SMNVEV (reference sequence). The length of the CDR3 is 15 residues.